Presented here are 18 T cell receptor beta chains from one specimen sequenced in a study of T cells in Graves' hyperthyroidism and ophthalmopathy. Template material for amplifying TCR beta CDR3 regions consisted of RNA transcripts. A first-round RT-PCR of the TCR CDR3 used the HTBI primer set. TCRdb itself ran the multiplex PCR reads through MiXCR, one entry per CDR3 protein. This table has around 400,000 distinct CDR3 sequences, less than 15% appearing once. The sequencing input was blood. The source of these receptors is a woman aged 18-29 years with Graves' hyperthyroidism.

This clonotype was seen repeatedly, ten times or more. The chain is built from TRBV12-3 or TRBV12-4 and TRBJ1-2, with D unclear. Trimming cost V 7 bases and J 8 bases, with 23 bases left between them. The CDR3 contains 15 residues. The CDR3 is CASTLGVLISGGYTF. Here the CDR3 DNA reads TGTGCCAGCACCCTCGGGGTCCTAATTTCCGGGGGCTACACCTTC.

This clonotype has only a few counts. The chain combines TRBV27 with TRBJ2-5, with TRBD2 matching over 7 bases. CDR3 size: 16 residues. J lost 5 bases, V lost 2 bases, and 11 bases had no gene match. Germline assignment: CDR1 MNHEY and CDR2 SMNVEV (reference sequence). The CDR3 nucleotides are TGTGCCAGCAGTTTAGCGGGAGTTAAGTCAGTGGAGACCCAGTACTTC. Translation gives CASSLAGVKSVETQYF.

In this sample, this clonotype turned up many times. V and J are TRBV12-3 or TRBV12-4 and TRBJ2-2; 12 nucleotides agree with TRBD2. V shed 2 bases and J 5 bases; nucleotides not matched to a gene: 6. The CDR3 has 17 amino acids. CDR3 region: CASSLPILAGGTGELFF. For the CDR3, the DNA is TGTGCCAGCAGTTTACCGATACTAGCGGGGGGAACCGGGGAGCTGTTTTTT.

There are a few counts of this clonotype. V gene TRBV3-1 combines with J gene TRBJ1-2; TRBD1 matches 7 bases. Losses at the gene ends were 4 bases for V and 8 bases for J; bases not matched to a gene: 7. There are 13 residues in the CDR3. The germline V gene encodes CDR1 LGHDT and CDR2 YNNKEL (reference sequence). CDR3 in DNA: TGTGCCAGCAGCCCCCAAGGGGGCTGGGGCTACACCTTC. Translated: CASSPQGGWGYTF.

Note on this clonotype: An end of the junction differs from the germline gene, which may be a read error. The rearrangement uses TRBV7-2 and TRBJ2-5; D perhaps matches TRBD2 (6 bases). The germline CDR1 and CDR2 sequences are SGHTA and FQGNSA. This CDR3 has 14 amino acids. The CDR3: CASSLSGGGETQHF. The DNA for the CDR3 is TGTGCCAGCAGCTTATCCGGGGGTGGGGAGACCCAGCACTTC.

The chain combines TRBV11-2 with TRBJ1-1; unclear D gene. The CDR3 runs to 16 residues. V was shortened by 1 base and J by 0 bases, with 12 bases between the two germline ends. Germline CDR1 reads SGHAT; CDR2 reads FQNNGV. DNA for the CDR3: TGTGCCAGCAGCTTAGGGCTCAAGGTTATGAACACTGAAGCTTTCTTT. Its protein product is CASSLGLKVMNTEAFF.

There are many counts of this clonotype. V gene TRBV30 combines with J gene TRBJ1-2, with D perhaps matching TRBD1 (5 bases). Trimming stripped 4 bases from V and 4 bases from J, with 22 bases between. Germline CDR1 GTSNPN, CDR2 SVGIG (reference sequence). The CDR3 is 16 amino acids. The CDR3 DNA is TGTGCCTGGAATCTAGCTGGGGGTGATATGACCTATGGCTACACCTTC. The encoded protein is CAWNLAGGDMTYGYTF.

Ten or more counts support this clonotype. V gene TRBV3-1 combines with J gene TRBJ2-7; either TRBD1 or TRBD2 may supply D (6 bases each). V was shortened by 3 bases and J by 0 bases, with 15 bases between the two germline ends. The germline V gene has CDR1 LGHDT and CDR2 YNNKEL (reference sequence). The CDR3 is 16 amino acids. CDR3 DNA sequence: TGTGCCAGCAGCCAGAGTCGGGCGGGACACTCCTACGAGCAGTACTTC. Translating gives CASSQSRAGHSYEQYF.

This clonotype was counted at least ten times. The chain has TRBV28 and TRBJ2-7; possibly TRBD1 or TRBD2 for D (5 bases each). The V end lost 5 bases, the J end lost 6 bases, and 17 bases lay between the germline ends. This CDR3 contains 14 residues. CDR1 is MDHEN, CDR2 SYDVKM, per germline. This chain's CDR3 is CASSPTSGGFEQYF. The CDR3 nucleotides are TGTGCCAGCAGTCCGACTTCTGGGGGATTCGAGCAGTACTTC.

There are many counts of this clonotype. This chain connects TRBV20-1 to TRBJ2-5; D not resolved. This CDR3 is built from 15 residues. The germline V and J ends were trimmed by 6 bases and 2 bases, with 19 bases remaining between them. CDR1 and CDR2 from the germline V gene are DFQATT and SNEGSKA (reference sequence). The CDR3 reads CSALLAQTAQETQYF. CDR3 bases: TGCAGTGCCCTCCTCGCTCAGACCGCGCAAGAGACCCAGTACTTC.

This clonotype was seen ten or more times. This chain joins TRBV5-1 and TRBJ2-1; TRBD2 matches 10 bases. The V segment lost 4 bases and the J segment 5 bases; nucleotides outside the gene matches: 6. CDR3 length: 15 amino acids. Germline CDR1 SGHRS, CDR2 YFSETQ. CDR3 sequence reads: CASSPTGLANNEQFF. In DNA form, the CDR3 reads TGCGCCAGCAGCCCGACGGGACTAGCGAACAATGAGCAGTTCTTC.

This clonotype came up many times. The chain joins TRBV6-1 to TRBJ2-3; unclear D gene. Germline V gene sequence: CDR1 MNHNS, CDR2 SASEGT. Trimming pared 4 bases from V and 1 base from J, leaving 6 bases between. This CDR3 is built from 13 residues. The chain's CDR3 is CASSGTGTDTQYF. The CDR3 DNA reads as TGTGCCAGCAGTGGAACAGGCACAGATACGCAGTATTTT.

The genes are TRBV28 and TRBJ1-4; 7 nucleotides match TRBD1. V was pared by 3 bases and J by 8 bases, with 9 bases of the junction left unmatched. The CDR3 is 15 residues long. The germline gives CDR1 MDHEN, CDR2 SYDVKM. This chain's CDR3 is CASSLGRGKVEKLFF. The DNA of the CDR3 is TGTGCCAGCAGTTTGGGCAGGGGGAAGGTAGAAAAACTGTTTTTT.

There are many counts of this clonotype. CDR3 coding DNA: TGCGCCAGCAGCCAAGAATGGTCGACAGGGGAAGAAGCTTTCTTT. Its translation is CASSQEWSTGEEAFF. The gene calls are TRBV4-1 and TRBJ1-1; 8 bases fit TRBD1. The length of the CDR3 is 15 residues. In germline, CDR1 is MGHRA, CDR2 YSYEKL. Losses at the gene ends were 0 bases for V and 8 bases for J; bases not matched to a gene: 8.

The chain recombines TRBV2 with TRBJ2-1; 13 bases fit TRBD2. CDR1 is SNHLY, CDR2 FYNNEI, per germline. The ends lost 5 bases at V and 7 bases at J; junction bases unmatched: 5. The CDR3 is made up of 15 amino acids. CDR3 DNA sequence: TGTGCCAGCAGTAGAGGGACTAGCGGGATTAATGAGCAGTTCTTC. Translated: CASSRGTSGINEQFF.

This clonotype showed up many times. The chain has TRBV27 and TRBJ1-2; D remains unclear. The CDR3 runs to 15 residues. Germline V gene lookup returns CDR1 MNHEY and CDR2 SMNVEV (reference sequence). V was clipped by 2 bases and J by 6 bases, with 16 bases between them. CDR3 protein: CASSLGLAPWNGYTF. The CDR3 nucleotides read TGTGCCAGCAGTTTAGGACTAGCCCCTTGGAATGGCTACACCTTC.

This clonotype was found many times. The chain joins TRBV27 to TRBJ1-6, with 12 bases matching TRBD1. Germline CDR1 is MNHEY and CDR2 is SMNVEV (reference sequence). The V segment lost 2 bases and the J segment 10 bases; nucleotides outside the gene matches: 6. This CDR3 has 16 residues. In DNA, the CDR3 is TGTGCCAGCAGTTTAGGGACAGGGGGCGCTTGGTCACCCCTCCACTTT. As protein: CASSLGTGGAWSPLHF.

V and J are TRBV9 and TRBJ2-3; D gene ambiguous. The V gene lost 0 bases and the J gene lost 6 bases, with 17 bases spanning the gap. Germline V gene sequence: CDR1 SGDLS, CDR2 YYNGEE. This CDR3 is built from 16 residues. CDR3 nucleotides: TGTGCCAGCAGCGTAGAGGTCGGACCATTAGGTGATACGCAGTATTTT. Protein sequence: CASSVEVGPLGDTQYF. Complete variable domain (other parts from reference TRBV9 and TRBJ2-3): DSGVTQTPKHLITATGQRVTLRCSPRSGDLSVYWYQQSLDQGLQFLIQYYNGEERAKGNILERFSAQQFPDLHSELNLSSLELGDSALYFCASSVEVGPLGDTQYFGPGTRLTVL.